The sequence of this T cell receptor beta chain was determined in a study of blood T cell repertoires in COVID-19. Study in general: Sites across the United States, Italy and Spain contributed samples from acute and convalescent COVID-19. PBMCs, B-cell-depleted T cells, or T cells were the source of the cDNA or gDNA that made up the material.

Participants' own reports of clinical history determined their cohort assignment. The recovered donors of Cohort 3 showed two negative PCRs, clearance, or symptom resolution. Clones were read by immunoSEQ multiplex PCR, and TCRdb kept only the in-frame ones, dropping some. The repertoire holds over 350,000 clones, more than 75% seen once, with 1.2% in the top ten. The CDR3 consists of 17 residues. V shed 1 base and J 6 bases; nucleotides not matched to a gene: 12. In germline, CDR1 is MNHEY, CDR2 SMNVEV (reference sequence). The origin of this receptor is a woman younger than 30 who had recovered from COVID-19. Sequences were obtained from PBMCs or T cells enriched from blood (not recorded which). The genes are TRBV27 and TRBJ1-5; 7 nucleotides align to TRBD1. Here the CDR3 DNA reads TGTGCCAGCAGTTTATTGGGCACAGGGGTTAAGGGTCAGCCCCAGCATTTT. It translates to CASSLLGTGVKGQPQHF.